The 26 T cell receptor beta chains presented below share a single source sample, sequenced in a study of shared clonotypes between healthy human individuals. TCRdb's table, derived via immunoSEQ multiplex PCR, lists solely in-frame clones and lacks some. This table has about half a million clones, approximately 82% appearing once. Sequenced material: PBMCs. All receptors derive from a woman aged 40 to 50 in good health. Some clones in this sample may be carry-over from other donors' samples.

The chain employs TRBV28 and TRBJ1-4; possibly TRBD1 for D (6 bases). There are 14 residues in the CDR3. Germline lookup yields CDR1 MDHEN and CDR2 SYDVKM. V lost 3 bases and J lost 7, with 12 bases in between. CDR3 sequence: CASSLRGASEKLFF. CDR3 nucleotide sequence: TGTGCCAGCAGTTTGAGGGGGGCGAGTGAAAAACTGTTTTTT.

The rearrangement links TRBV11-2 to TRBJ2-5; D is unresolved. This CDR3 region has 13 residues. Germline assignment: CDR1 SGHAT and CDR2 FQNNGV. V shed 1 base and J shed 5 bases, with 8 bases lying between them. The CDR3 loop reads CASSLGGTETQYF. CDR3 nucleotides: TGTGCCAGCAGCTTAGGGGGTACGGAGACCCAGTACTTC.

The chain employs TRBV7-8 and TRBJ2-7; 10 bases line up with TRBD1. The CDR3 consists of 15 residues. Germline V gene data show CDR1 as SGHVS and CDR2 as FQNEAQ. Unmatched junction bases numbered 5, after V lost 2 bases and J lost 4 bases. This CDR3 reads CASSLPGQGTYEQYF. The CDR3 bases are TGTGCCAGCAGCTTACCGGGACAGGGGACATACGAGCAGTACTTC.

This clone was seen more than once but under ten times. V and J are TRBV2 and TRBJ2-5; 9 bases map to TRBD2. Germline CDR1 SNHLY, CDR2 FYNNEI. This CDR3 has 15 residues. V shed 5 bases, J shed 5 bases, and the junction held 9 bases outside the gene matches. The CDR3 spells CASSPSGRKGETQYF. CDR3 nucleotides: TGTGCCAGCAGTCCAAGCGGGAGGAAGGGGGAGACCCAGTACTTC.

The chain links TRBV7-9 to TRBJ2-5; D is unresolved. This CDR3 is 12 amino acids long. Trimming removed 2 bases from V and 5 bases from J, with 6 bases in between. Per the germline V gene, CDR1 is SEHNR and CDR2 is FQNEAQ (reference sequence). The CDR3 loop reads CASSLFGETQYF. DNA of the CDR3: TGTGCCAGCAGCTTATTCGGTGAGACCCAGTACTTC.

There are a few counts of this clone. J is TRBJ2-7 and V is TRBV28; 10 nucleotides agree with TRBD1. Germline CDR1 is MDHEN and CDR2 is SYDVKM. After removal of 6 bases from V and 3 bases from J, the junction contained 11 bases not matched to a gene. CDR3 length equals 16 residues. Here the CDR3 DNA reads TGTGCCAGCAGCCACTGGGACAGGGGAGTTAGCTACGAGCAGTACTTC. Its translation: CASSHWDRGVSYEQYF.

This clone was counted between two and nine times. V gene TRBV6-9 combines with J gene TRBJ2-1; no clear D. Between the trimmed V and J ends, which lost 6 bases and 6 bases, there was a span of 3 bases. Germline assignment: CDR1 MNHGY and CDR2 SVAAGI. The CDR3 loop spans 10 amino acids. The chain's CDR3 is CASRGNEQFF. Here the CDR3 DNA reads TGTGCCAGCAGGGGCAATGAGCAGTTCTTC.

The J gene is TRBJ2-5, the V gene TRBV5-4; possibly TRBD2 for D (5 bases). CDR1 is SGHNT and CDR2 is YYREEE in the germline V gene (reference sequence). The CDR3 sequence is 14 residues long. V dropped 1 base and J dropped 2 bases, with 9 bases sitting between them. CDR3 amino acids: CASSLISGQETQYF. In DNA form, the CDR3 reads TGTGCCAGCAGCTTGATAAGCGGTCAAGAGACCCAGTACTTC.

V is TRBV7-9 and J is TRBJ1-1, with a tentative D call TRBD1 (6 bases). The CDR3 covers 13 residues. The germline V and J ends were trimmed by 8 bases and 1 base, with 11 bases remaining between them. Germline CDR1 reads SEHNR; CDR2 reads FQNEAQ (reference sequence). The DNA of the CDR3 is TGTGCCAGCGCCCGGGGGGCGAACACTGAAGCTTTCTTT. It yields the protein CASARGANTEAFF.

This chain connects TRBV5-4 to TRBJ2-5, with D tentatively TRBD1 (5 bases). V lost 3 bases, J lost 7 bases, and 13 bases lay in between. In germline, CDR1 is SGHNT, CDR2 YYREEE (reference sequence). The CDR3 extends over 13 amino acids. The CDR3 coding sequence is TGTGCCAGCAGCTACAGGAGCGCGGTGACCCAGTACTTC. This codes for CASSYRSAVTQYF. Combining the CDR3 with reference TRBV5-4 and TRBJ2-5 gives the whole variable domain ETGVTQSPTHLIKTRGQQVTLRCSSQSGHNTVSWYQQALGQGPQFIFQYYREEENGRGNFPPRFSGLQFPNYSSELNVNALELDDSALYLCASSYRSAVTQYFGPGTRLLVL.

The gene calls are TRBV30 and TRBJ1-2; tentative D call: TRBD1 (5 bases). Trimming pared 3 bases from V and 8 bases from J, leaving 16 bases between. This CDR3 comprises 13 residues. The germline gives CDR1 GTSNPN, CDR2 SVGIG (reference sequence). The CDR3: CAWSRGGKGGYTF. CDR3 nucleotides: TGTGCCTGGAGCCGGGGGGGGAAAGGAGGCTACACCTTC.

The rearrangement links TRBV7-8 to TRBJ1-5, with D uncertain. Trimming removed 0 bases from V and 7 bases from J, with 7 bases in between. The length of the CDR3 is 13 residues. Per the germline V gene, CDR1 is SGHVS and CDR2 is FQNEAQ. The CDR3 DNA sequence: TGTGCCAGCAGCTTAGCTGGATGGCAGCCCCAGCATTTT. It is translated as CASSLAGWQPQHF.

The chain couples TRBV5-1 to TRBJ2-7; D gene ambiguous. CDR3 length: 13 amino acids. CDR1 and CDR2 (germline): SGHRS, YFSETQ. Trimming cost V 0 bases and J 4 bases, with 8 bases left between them. The CDR3 here is CASSLVAPYEQYF. CDR3 in DNA: TGCGCCAGCAGCTTGGTGGCTCCTTACGAGCAGTACTTC.

CDR3 in amino acids: CASSPGQGGEQYF. As DNA, the CDR3 is TGTGCCAGCAGCCCGGGACAGGGCGGCGAGCAGTACTTC. This chain joins TRBV7-3 and TRBJ2-7; 9 positions agree with TRBD1. The V gene's germline CDR1 is SGHTA and CDR2 FQGTGA. After removal of 5 bases from V and 6 bases from J, the junction contained 5 bases not matched to a gene. The CDR3 is made up of 13 amino acids.

This clone turned up a few times. The DNA for the CDR3 is TGTGCCAGCAGTGATGGCCCGGGGGACACTGAAGCTTTCTTT. Protein: CASSDGPGDTEAFF. The chain recombines TRBV2 with TRBJ1-1, with D perhaps TRBD1 (5 bases). V lost 3 bases to trimming and J lost 3 bases, with 11 bases between them. There are 14 residues in the CDR3. Germline V lookup: CDR1 SNHLY, CDR2 FYNNEI.

The chain carries TRBV5-1 and TRBJ1-4, with D possibly matching TRBD1 (5 bases). V lost 4 bases and J lost 6, with 16 bases in between. Germline CDR1 reads SGHRS; CDR2 reads YFSETQ. The CDR3 covers 15 residues. CDR3 DNA: TGCGCCAGCAGCGGCACAGGAACAGAATATGAAAAACTGTTTTTT. It encodes CASSGTGTEYEKLFF.

V and J are TRBV29-1 and TRBJ2-3; the D gene is possibly TRBD2 (5 bases). The V gene's germline CDR1 is SQVTM and CDR2 ANQGSEA. V was clipped by 6 bases and J by 0 bases, with 13 bases between them. The CDR3 consists of 14 residues. This CDR3 reads CSVGPGRSTDTQYF. DNA for the CDR3: TGCAGCGTCGGCCCGGGGAGAAGCACAGATACGCAGTATTTT.

V usage is TRBV11-1 and J usage is TRBJ2-1, with TRBD2 identical over 8 bases. The CDR3 loop spans 17 amino acids. The germline V gene has CDR1 SGHAT and CDR2 FQDESV (reference sequence). The V gene end was trimmed by 0 bases and the J gene end by 0 bases; junction bases not matched to a gene: 4. The CDR3 DNA reads as TGTGCCAGCAGCTTAGCCCCACTAGCGGCCTCCTACAATGAGCAGTTCTTC. This codes for CASSLAPLAASYNEQFF.

The chain links TRBV5-1 to TRBJ2-3; perhaps TRBD2 as D (5 bases). Germline V gives CDR1 SGHRS, CDR2 YFSETQ. There are 15 residues in the CDR3. Trimming stripped 1 base from V and 2 bases from J, with 11 bases between. The CDR3 is CASSLMLAPTDTQYF. CDR3 sequence (DNA): TGCGCCAGCAGCTTGATGCTAGCCCCCACAGATACGCAGTATTTT.

The chain combines TRBV9 with TRBJ2-1; perhaps TRBD2 as D (5 bases). Per the germline V gene, CDR1 is SGDLS and CDR2 is YYNGEE. This CDR3 spans 15 amino acids. V dropped 4 bases and J dropped 0 bases, with 11 bases sitting between them. The CDR3 DNA reads TGTGCCAGCAGCCCTCGGGGATCCTCCTACAATGAGCAGTTCTTC. Protein sequence: CASSPRGSSYNEQFF.

V is TRBV9 and J is TRBJ2-2, with D unresolved. The CDR3 covers 15 residues. The germline V and J ends were trimmed by 2 bases and 2 bases, with 10 bases remaining between them. Germline lookup yields CDR1 SGDLS and CDR2 YYNGEE. The CDR3 bases are TGTGCCAGCAGCGTGTCAGCGACAAACACCGGGGAGCTGTTTTTT. Its protein is CASSVSATNTGELFF. The full variable domain, with the rest looked up from reference TRBV9 and TRBJ2-2, is DSGVTQTPKHLITATGQRVTLRCSPRSGDLSVYWYQQSLDQGLQFLIQYYNGEERAKGNILERFSAQQFPDLHSELNLSSLELGDSALYFCASSVSATNTGELFFGEGSRLTVL.

About this clone: A far larger clone lies a single base away; this is likely a read error. This sequence joins TRBV30 and TRBJ2-2, with TRBD2 as a possible D gene (5 bases). The CDR3 runs to 14 residues. Germline values: CDR1 GTSNPN, CDR2 SVGIG (reference sequence). The CDR3 sequence is CVWSAQPRGGELFF. The CDR3 coding sequence is TGTGTCTGGAGTGCCCAGCCCCGGGGCGGGGAGCTGTTTTTT.

In regard to this clone: A much larger clone differs from this one at a single base, so this may be a read error. Other DNA sequences in the sample encode the same CDR3. The V gene is TRBV5-1, the J gene TRBJ2-5, with D uncertain. This CDR3 spans 13 amino acids. With 2 bases removed from V and 1 base from J, the gap between germline ends came to 6 bases. From germline, CDR1 is SGHRS and CDR2 YFSETQ. CDR3 residues: CASSLGPQETQYF. CDR3 DNA sequence: TGCGCCAGCAGCTTAGGTCCCCAAGAGACCCAGTACTTC.

The chain is built from TRBV4-1 and TRBJ2-7; TRBD1 matches 11 bases. The V gene end was trimmed by 0 bases and the J gene end by 2 bases; junction bases not matched to a gene: 9. Germline V gene sequence: CDR1 MGHRA, CDR2 YSYEKL. CDR3 length equals 18 residues. CDR3 region: CASSQDRTGGSRAYEQYF. The CDR3, as DNA: TGCGCCAGCAGCCAAGACAGGACAGGGGGCTCACGGGCCTACGAGCAGTACTTC.

V gene TRBV29-1 combines with J gene TRBJ2-7; the D gene is possibly TRBD2 (6 bases). With 6 bases removed from V and 4 bases from J, the gap between germline ends came to 13 bases. Germline lookup yields CDR1 SQVTM and CDR2 ANQGSEA. The CDR3 is 12 amino acids. CDR3 nucleotide sequence: TGCAGCGTCTCGACGGGAGCTTACGAGCAGTACTTC. Its protein is CSVSTGAYEQYF.

The V and J genes are TRBV5-5 and TRBJ2-7, with D possibly being TRBD1 (5 bases). V was trimmed by 0 bases and J by 6 bases, leaving 13 bases between them. This CDR3 is built from 14 residues. Germline V lookup: CDR1 SGHKS, CDR2 YYEKEE (reference sequence). The CDR3 DNA reads TGTGCCAGCAGCTTGGGACAGTGGTCTGGCGAGCAGTACTTC. Translating it yields CASSLGQWSGEQYF.